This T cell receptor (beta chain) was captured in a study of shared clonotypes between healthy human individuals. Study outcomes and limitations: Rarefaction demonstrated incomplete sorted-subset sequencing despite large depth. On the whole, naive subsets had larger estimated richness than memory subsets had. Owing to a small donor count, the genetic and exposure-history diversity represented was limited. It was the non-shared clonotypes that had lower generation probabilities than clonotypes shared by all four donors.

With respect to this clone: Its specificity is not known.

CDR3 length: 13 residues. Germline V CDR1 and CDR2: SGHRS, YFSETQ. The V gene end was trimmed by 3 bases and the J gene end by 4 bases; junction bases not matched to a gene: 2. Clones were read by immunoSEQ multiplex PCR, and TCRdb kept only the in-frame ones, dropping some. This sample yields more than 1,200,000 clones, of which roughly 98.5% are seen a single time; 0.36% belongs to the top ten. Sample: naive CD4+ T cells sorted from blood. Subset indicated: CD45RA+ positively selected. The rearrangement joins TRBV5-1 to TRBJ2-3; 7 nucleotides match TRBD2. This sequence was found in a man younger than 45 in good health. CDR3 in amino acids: CASSSREADTQYF. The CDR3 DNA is TGCGCCAGCAGCTCCCGGGAGGCAGATACGCAGTATTTT.